The 7 T cell receptor beta chains presented below share a single source sample, sequenced in a study of CD8+ T cells in alopecia areata. Extracted RNA was reverse transcribed, and the resulting cDNA served as sequencing template. Profiling relied on immunoSEQ multiplex PCR, and the TCRdb table lists in-frame clones only, not all of them. The sample shows some 110,000 clones, none of them appearing just once. Sequenced: lesional skin. These receptors were taken from a C3H/HeJ mouse with alopecia areata. The MHC haplotype recorded for the strain is H2-k.

To note about this clone: All gene names here are mouse names. The missing CDR3 end, 4 residues past where the read stops, is filled in from the germline J gene. This rearrangement joins TRBV13-2 to TRBJ2-1; 8 positions agree with TRBD1. This CDR3 spans 15 amino acids. Germline loops: CDR1 NNHNN, CDR2 SYGAGS (reference sequence). The V and J ends lost 1 base and 2 bases, in that order; junction bases with no gene match: 2. CDR3 protein: CASGDQTGDYAEQFF. The CDR3 DNA, read in part, is TGTGCCAGCGGTGATCAGACAGGGGACTATGCT.

About this clone itself: Germline and genes here are mouse. Read sequence stops 4 residues before the CDR3 end, and the germline J gene provides the missing end. J is TRBJ2-5 and V is TRBV31, with D tentatively TRBD1 (5 bases). The germline V gene encodes CDR1 GKSSPN and CDR2 SITVG. Trimming shortened V by 3 bases and J by 2 bases, and 9 bases separated the two germline ends. The CDR3 sequence is 13 residues long. CDR3 amino acids: CAWSPRVQDTQYF. The CDR3 bases that were read are TGTGCCTGGAGCCCCAGGGTCCAAGAC.

This clone was counted at least ten times. Gene names are mouse gene names. With the read ending 4 residues before the CDR3 end, the germline J gene is used to fill in that end. The chain joins TRBV13-3 to TRBJ2-1, with 7 bases fitting TRBD1. In germline, CDR1 is NNHDY, CDR2 SYVADS. The CDR3 is 13 amino acids. Trimming at V came to 6 bases and at J to 1 base, leaving 1 base not matched to a gene. The CDR3: CASNRGNYAEQFF. Incomplete CDR3 DNA: TGTGCCAGCAACAGGGGAAACTATGCT.

This clone occurred many times. Gene and germline names: mouse. CDR3 in amino acids: CASSMGLGGRYAEQFF. The sequenced part of the CDR3 DNA is TGTGCCAGCAGTATGGGACTGGGGGGGCGCTATGCT. The chain combines TRBV19 with TRBJ2-1, with 14 bases that match TRBD2. Sequencing ends 4 residues short of the CDR3 end; the germline J gene provides the rest. With 2 bases clipped from V and 3 bases from J, the junction kept 1 base outside the gene matches. The CDR3 loop spans 16 amino acids. Germline assignment: CDR1 FNHDT and CDR2 SITEND (reference sequence).

Note on this clone: TCRdb's protein does not match the DNA translation at residue 10; the protein provided is translated from the DNA. The germline and genes are mouse ones. The read falls 3 residues short of the CDR3 end, and the missing part is taken from the germline J gene. The chain uses TRBV17 and TRBJ1-6; 7 bases are shared with TRBD1. TRBJ1-6 is known as an ORF, though its function is uncertain. CDR3 length equals 13 residues. V shed 7 bases and J 5 bases; nucleotides not matched to a gene: 2. Germline V gene lookup returns CDR1 MNHDT and CDR2 YYDKIL. The covered CDR3 bases are TGTGCTAGCACGACAGGGAATAATTCGCCC. This encodes CASTTGNNSP. The complete CDR3 protein is CASTTGNNSPLYF.

This clone came up a few times. Mouse gene names apply. The read ends 4 residues shy of where the CDR3 ends; the end is completed using the germline J gene. V and J are TRBV19 and TRBJ2-4; tentative D call: TRBD2 (6 bases). Germline assignment: CDR1 FNHDT and CDR2 SITEND (reference sequence). There are 15 residues in the CDR3. Trimming left V 5 bases short and J 0 bases short, with 13 bases between. CDR3 protein: CASRPTTGSQNTLYF. Partial CDR3 DNA: TGTGCCAGCAGACCCACGACTGGTAGTCAAAAC.

This clone has at least ten counts. These gene names are mouse names. The read falls 4 residues short of the CDR3 end, and the missing part is taken from the germline J gene. The chain recombines TRBV13-3 with TRBJ2-7; no firm D call. V was trimmed by 1 base and J by 2 bases, leaving 10 bases between them. Germline loops: CDR1 NNHDY, CDR2 SYVADS. This CDR3 has 14 amino acids. CDR3 bases read: TGTGCCAGCAGTGATCGGCTGGATGCCTAT. It translates to CASSDRLDAY. The complete CDR3 reads CASSDRLDAYEQYF.